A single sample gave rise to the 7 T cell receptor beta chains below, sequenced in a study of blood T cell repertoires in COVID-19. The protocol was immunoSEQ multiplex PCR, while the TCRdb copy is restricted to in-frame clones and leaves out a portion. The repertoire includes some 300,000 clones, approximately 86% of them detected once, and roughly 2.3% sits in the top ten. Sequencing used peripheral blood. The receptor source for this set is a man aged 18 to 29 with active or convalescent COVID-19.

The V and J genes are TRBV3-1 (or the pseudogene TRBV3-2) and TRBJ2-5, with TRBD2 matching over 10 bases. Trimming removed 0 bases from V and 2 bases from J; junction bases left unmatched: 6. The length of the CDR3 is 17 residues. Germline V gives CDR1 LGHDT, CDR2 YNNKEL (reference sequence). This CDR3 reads CASSQDPSGGGQETQYF. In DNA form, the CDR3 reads TGTGCCAGCAGCCAAGACCCTAGCGGGGGCGGACAAGAGACCCAGTACTTC.

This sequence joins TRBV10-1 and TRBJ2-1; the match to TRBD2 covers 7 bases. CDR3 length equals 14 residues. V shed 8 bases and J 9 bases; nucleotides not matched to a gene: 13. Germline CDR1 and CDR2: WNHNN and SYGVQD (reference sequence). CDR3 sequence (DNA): TGCGCCAGCGGCCCCGGGACTACCGTCGGTGAGCAGTTCTTC. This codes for CASGPGTTVGEQFF.

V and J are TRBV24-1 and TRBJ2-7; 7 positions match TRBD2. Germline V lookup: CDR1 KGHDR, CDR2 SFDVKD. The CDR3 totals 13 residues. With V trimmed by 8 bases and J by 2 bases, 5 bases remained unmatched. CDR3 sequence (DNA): TGTGCCACCACCAGGGACTACCCCTACGAGCAGTACTTC. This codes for CATTRDYPYEQYF.

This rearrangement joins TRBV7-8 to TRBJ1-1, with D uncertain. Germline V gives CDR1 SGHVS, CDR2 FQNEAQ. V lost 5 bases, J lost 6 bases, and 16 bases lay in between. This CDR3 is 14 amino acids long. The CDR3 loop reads CASSPSGSFAEAFF. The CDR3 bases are TGTGCCAGCAGCCCCTCCGGGAGCTTTGCTGAAGCTTTCTTT.

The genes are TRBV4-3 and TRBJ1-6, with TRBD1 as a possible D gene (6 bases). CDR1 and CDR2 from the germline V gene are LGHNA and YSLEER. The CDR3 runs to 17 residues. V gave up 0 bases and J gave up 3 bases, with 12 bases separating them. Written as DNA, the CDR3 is TGCGCCAGCAGCCAAGATCAGTCAGGGGACTATAATTCACCCCTCCACTTT. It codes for CASSQDQSGDYNSPLHF.

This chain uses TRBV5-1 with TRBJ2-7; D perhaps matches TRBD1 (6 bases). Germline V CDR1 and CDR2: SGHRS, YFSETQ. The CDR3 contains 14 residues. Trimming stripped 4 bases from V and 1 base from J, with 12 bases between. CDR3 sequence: CASSDRDTSYEQYF. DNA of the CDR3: TGCGCCAGCAGCGACCGGGACACATCCTACGAGCAGTACTTC.

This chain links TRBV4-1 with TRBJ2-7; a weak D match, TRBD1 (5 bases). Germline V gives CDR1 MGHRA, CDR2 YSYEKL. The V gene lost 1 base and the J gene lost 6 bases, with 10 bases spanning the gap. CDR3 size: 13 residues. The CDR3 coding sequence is TGCGCCAGCAGCCAAGTAGGTCAGGGCGAGCAGTACTTC. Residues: CASSQVGQGEQYF.